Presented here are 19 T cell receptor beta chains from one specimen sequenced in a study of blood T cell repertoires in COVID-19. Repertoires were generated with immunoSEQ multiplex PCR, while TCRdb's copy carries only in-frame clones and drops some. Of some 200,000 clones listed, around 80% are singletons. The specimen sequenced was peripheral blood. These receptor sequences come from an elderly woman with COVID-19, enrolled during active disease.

The CDR3 loop reads CASSLDSGGFEQYF. Here the CDR3 DNA reads TGTGCCAGCAGCTTGGATAGCGGGGGGTTCGAGCAGTACTTC. The J gene is TRBJ2-7, the V gene TRBV5-5; TRBD2 agrees at 10 bases. V trimming: 0 bases; J trimming: 6 bases; junction bases outside the gene matches: 3. CDR1 is SGHKS and CDR2 is YYEKEE in the germline V gene (reference sequence). The CDR3 length is 14 residues. Full variable domain (missing parts from reference TRBV5-5 and TRBJ2-7): DAGVTQSPTHLIKTRGQQVTLRCSPISGHKSVSWYQQVLGQGPQFIFQYYEKEERGRGNFPDRFSARQFPNYSSELNVNALLLGDSALYLCASSLDSGGFEQYFGPGTRLTVT.

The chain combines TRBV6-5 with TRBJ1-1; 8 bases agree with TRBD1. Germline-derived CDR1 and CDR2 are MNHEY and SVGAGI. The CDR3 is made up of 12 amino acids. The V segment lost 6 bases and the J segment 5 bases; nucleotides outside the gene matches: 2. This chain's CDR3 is CASSQGATEAFF. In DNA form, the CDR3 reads TGTGCCAGCAGCCAGGGGGCTACTGAAGCTTTCTTT.

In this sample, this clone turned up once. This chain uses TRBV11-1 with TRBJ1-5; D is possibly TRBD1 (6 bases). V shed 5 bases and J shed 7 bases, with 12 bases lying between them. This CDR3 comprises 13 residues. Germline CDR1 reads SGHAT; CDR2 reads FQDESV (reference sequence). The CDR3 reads CASSRGRGQPQHF. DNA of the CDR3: TGTGCCAGCAGCCGCGGGAGGGGGCAGCCCCAGCATTTT.

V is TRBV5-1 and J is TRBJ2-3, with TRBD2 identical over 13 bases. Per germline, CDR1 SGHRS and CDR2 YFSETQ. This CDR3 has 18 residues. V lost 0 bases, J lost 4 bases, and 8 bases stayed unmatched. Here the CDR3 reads CASSLGTSGSHQPDTQYF. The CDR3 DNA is TGCGCCAGCAGCTTGGGGACTAGCGGGAGTCATCAGCCAGATACGCAGTATTTT.

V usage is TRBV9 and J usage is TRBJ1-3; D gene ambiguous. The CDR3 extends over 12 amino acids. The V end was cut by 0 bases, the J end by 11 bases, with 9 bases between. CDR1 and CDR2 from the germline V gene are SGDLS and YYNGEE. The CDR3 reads CASSVGTRAIYF. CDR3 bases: TGTGCCAGCAGCGTAGGTACTCGTGCCATATATTTT.

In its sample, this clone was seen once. The CDR3 sequence is CASSQDPRQFRNQPQHF. The CDR3 coding sequence is TGCGCCAGCAGCCAAGACCCGAGACAGTTTCGGAATCAGCCCCAGCATTTT. The chain carries TRBV4-1 and TRBJ1-5; maybe TRBD1 (5 bases). Germline assignment: CDR1 MGHRA and CDR2 YSYEKL. The CDR3 covers 17 residues. V gave up 0 bases and J gave up 4 bases, with 16 bases separating them.

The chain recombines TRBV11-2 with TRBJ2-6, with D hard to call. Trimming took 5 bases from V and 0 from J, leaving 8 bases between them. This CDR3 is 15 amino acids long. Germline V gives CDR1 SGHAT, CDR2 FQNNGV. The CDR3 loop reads CASSVHSSGANVLTF. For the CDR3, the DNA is TGTGCCAGCAGCGTCCACAGCTCTGGGGCCAACGTCCTGACTTTC.

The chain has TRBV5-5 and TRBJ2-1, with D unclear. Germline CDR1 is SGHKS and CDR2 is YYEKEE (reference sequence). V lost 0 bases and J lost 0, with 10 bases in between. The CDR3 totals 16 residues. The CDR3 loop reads CASSLATSSSYNEQFF. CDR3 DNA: TGTGCCAGCAGCTTGGCCACCTCTAGCTCCTACAATGAGCAGTTCTTC.

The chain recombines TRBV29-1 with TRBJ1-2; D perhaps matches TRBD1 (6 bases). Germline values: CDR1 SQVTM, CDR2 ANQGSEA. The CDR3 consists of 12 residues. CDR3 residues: CLEGGFGYGYTF. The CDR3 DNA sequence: TGCCTCGAGGGGGGGTTTGGGTATGGCTACACCTTC.

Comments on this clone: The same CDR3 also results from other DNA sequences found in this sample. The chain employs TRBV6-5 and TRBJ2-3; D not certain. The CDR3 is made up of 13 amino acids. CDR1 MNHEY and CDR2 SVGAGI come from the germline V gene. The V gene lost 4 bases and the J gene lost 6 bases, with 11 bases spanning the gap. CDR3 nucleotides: TGTGCCAGCAGTTCCGACTTTTCGGATACGCAGTATTTT. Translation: CASSSDFSDTQYF.

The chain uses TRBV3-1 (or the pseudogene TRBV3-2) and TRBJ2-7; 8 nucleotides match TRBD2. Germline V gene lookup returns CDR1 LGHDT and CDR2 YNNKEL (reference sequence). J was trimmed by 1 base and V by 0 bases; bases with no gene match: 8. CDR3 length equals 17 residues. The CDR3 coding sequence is TGTGCCAGCAGCCAAGAAACGGGGGGGCTGTTGTCCTACGAGCAGTACTTC. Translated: CASSQETGGLLSYEQYF.

This chain's CDR3 is CASSQGGGGPSTDTQYF. The DNA of the CDR3 is TGTGCCAGCAGCCAAGGAGGGGGCGGGCCTAGCACAGATACGCAGTATTTT. The chain has TRBV3-1 (or the pseudogene TRBV3-2) and TRBJ2-3, with 7 nucleotides matching TRBD1. The CDR3 spans 17 residues. Per germline, CDR1 LGHDT and CDR2 YNNKEL (reference sequence). V shed 1 base and J 0 bases; nucleotides not matched to a gene: 7.

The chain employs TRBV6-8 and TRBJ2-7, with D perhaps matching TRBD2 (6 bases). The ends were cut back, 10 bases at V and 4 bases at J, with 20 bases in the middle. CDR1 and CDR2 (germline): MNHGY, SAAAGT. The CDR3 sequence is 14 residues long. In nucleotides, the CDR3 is TGTGCCATCACCCTGGGGGGAAGGGAGTACGAGCAGTACTTC. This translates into CAITLGGREYEQYF.

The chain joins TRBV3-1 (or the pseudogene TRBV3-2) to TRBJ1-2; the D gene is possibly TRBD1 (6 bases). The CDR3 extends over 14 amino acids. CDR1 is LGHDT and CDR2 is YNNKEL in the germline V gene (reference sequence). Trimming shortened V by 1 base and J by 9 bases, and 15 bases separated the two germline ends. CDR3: CASSQVGGALSYTF. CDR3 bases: TGTGCCAGCAGCCAAGTCGGGGGGGCGCTTAGCTACACCTTC.

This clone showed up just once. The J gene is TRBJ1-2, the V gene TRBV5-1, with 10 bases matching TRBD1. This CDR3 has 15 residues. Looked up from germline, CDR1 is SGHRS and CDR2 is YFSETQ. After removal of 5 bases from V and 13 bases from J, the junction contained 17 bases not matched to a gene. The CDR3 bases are TGCGCCAGCAGGCCTACAACCGGGACAGGGGATGGGGGCACCTTC. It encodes CASRPTTGTGDGGTF.

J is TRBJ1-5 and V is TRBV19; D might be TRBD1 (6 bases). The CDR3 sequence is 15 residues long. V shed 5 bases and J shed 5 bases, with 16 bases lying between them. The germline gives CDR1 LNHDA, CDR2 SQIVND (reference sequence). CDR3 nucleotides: TGTGCCAGTAGTCCAATGGGGGCAGGGGATCAGCCCCAGCATTTT. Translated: CASSPMGAGDQPQHF.

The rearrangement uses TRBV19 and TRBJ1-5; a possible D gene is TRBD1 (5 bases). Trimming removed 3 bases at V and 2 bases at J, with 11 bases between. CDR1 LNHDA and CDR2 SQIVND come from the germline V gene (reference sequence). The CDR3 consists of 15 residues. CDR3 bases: TGTGCCAGTAGTATCGCAGGGTTGGGCAATCAGCCCCAGCATTTT. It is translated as CASSIAGLGNQPQHF.

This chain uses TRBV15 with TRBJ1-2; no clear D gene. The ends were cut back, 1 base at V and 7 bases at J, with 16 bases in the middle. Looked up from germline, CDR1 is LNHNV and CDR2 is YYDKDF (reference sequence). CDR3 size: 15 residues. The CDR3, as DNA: TGTGCCACCAGCAGAGGTTTAGAGGGAGCGGGTGGCTACACCTTC. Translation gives CATSRGLEGAGGYTF.

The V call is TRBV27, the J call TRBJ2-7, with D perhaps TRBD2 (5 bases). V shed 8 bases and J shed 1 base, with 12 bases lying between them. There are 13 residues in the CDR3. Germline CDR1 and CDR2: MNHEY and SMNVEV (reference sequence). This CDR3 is CASRSGESYEQYF. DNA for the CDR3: TGTGCCAGCCGCTCCGGGGAGTCCTACGAGCAGTACTTC.